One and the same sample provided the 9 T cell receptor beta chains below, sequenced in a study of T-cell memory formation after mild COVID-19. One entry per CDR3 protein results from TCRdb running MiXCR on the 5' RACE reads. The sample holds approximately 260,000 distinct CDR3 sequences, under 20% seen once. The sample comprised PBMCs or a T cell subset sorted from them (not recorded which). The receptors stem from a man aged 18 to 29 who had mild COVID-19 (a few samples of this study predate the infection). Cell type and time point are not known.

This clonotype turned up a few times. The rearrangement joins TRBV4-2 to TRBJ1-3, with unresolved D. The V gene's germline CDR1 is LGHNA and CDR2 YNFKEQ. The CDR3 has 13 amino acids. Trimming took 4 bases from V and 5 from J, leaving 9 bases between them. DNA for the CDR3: TGTGCCAGCAGCCCGGACCGCAGAAACACCATATATTTT. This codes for CASSPDRRNTIYF.

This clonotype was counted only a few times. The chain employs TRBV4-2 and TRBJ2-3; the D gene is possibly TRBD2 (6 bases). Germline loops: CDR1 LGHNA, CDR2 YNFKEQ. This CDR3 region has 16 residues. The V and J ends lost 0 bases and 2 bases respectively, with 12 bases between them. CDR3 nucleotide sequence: TGTGCCAGCAGCCAAGAATTGGGCGGGGCCACAGATACGCAGTATTTT. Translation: CASSQELGGATDTQYF.

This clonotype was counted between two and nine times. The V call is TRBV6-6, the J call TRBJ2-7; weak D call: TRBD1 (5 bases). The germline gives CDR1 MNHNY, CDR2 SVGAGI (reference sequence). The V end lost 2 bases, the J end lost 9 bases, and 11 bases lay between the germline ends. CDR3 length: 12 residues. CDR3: CASSYPQGGQYV. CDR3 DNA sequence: TGTGCCAGCAGTTACCCTCAGGGCGGGCAGTACGTC.

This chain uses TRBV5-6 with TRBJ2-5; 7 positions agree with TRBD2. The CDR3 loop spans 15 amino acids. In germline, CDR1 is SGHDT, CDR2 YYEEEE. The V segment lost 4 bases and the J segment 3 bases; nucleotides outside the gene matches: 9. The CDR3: CASSQGVSGEETQYF. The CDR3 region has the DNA TGTGCCAGCAGCCAAGGGGTGAGCGGGGAAGAGACCCAGTACTTC.

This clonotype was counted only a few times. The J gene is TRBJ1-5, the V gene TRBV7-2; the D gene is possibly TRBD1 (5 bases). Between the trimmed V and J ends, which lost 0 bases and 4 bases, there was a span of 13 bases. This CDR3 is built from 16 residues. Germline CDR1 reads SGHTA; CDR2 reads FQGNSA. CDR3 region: CASSLAGAGLNQPQHF. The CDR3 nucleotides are TGTGCCAGCAGCTTAGCAGGGGCCGGGCTTAATCAGCCCCAGCATTTT.

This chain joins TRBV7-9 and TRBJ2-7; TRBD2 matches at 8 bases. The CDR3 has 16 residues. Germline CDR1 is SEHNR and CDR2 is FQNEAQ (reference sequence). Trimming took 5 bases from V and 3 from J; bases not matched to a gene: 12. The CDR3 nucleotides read TGTGCCAGCAGCCCTCCTGGGAGCGGGGGCTACTACGAGCAGTACTTC. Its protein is CASSPPGSGGYYEQYF.

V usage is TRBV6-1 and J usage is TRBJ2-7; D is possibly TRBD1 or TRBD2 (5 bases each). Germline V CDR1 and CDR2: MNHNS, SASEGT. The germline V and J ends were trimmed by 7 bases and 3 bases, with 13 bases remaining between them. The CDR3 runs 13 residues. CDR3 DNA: TGTGCCAGCACCCGGGGCAGGGTCTACGAGCAGTACTTC. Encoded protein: CASTRGRVYEQYF.

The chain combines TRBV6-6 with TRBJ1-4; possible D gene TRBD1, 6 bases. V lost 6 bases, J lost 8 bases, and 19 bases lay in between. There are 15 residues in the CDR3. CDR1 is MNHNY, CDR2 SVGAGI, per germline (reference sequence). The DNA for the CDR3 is TGTGCCAGCAGGAACTTGGACAGAGTAGAAGAAAAACTGTTTTTT. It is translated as CASRNLDRVEEKLFF.

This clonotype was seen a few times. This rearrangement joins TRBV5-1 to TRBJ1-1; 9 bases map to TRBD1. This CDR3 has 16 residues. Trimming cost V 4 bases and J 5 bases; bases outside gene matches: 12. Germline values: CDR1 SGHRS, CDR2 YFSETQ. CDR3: CASSPRQGESWTEAFF. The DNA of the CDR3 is TGCGCCAGCAGCCCTCGACAGGGGGAAAGTTGGACTGAAGCTTTCTTT.